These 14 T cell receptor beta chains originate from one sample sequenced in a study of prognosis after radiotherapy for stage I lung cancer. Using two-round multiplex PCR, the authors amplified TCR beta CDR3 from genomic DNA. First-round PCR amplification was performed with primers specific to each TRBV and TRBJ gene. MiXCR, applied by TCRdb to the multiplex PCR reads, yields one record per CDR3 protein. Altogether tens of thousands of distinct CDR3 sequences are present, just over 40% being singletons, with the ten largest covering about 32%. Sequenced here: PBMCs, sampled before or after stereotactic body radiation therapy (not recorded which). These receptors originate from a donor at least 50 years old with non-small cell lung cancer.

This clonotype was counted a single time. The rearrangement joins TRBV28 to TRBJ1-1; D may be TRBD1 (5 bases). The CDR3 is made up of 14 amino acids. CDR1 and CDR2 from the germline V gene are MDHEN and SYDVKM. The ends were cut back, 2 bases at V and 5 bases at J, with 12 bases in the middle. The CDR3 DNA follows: TGTGCCAGCAGTTTAGGACCGACAGAGACTGAAGCTTTCTTT. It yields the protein CASSLGPTETEAFF.

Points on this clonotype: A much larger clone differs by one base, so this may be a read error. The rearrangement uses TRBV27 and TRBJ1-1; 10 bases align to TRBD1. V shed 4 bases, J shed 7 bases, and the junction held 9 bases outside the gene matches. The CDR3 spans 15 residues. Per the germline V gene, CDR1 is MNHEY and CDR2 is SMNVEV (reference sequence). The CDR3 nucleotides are TGTGCCAGCAGTTGTCCGGGACAGGGGATAAGTGAAGCTTTCTTT. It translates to CASSCPGQGISEAFF.

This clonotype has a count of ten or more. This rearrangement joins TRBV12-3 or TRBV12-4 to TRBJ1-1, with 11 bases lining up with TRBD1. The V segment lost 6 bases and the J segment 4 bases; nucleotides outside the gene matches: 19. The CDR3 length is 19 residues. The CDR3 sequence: CASRPRGQGAKGIGTEAFF. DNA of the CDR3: TGTGCCAGCAGACCACGAGGACAGGGGGCAAAAGGGATTGGCACTGAAGCTTTCTTT.

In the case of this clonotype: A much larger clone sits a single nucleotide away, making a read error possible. CDR3 loop: CASSRIVKHRGDTVELFF. The DNA for the CDR3 is TGTGCCAGCTCACGCATCGTCAAGCACAGGGGCGACACCGTGGAGCTGTTTTTT. The chain recombines TRBV18 with TRBJ2-2, with 7 bases fitting TRBD1. The CDR3 totals 18 residues. Germline V gene data show CDR1 as KGHSH and CDR2 as LQKENI.

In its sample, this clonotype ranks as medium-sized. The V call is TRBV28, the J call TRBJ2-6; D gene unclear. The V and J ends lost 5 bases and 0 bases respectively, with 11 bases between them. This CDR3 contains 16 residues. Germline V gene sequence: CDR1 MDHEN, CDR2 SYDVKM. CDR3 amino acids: CASSVDTVSGANVLTF. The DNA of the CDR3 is TGTGCCAGCAGTGTAGACACTGTCTCTGGGGCCAACGTCCTGACTTTC.

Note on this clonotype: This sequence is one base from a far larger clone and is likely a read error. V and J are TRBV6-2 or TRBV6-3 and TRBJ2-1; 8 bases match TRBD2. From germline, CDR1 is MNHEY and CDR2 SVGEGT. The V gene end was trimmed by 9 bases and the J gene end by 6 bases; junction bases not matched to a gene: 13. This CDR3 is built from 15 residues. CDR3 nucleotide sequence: TGTGCCAGTAATCGGGAGGGTGGACTAAGCAATGAGCAGTTCTTC. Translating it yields CASNREGGLSNEQFF.

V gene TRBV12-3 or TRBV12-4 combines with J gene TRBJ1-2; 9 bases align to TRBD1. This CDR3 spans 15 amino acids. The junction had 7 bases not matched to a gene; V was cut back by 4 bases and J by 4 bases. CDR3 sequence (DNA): TGTGCCAGCAGTTGGGGGCGGGACAGGGCCTATGGCTACACCTTC. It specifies CASSWGRDRAYGYTF.

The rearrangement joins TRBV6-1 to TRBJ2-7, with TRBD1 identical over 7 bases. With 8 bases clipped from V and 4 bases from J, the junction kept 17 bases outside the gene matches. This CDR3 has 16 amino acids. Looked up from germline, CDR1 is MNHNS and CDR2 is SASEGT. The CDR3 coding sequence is TGTGCCAGCGTATGGACCGTCGGGTCACAGGGGTACGAGCAGTACTTC. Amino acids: CASVWTVGSQGYEQYF.

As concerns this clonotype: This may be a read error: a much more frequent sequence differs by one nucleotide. The CDR3 DNA follows: TGTGCCAGCAGCCACCCCGTGGGCTATCAGCCCCAGCATTTT. This codes for CASSHPVGYQPQHF. This sequence joins TRBV4-2 and TRBJ1-5; D remains ambiguous. The CDR3 sequence is 14 residues long. Germline loops: CDR1 LGHNA, CDR2 YNFKEQ. Between the trimmed V and J ends, which lost 3 bases and 5 bases, there was a span of 11 bases.

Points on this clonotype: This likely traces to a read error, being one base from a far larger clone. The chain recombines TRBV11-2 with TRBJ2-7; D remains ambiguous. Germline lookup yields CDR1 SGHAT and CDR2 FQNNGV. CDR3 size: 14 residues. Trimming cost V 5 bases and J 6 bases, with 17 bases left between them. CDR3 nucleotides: TGTGCCAGCAGCCAAACTCTCAACAGCCCCGAGCAGTACTTC. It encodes CASSQTLNSPEQYF. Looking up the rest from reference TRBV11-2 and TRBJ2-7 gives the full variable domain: EAGVAQSPRYKIIEKRQSVAFWCNPISGHATLYWYQQILGQGPKLLIQFQNNGVVDDSQLPKDRFSAERLKGVDSTLKIQPAKLEDSAVYLCASSQTLNSPEQYFGPGTRLTVT.

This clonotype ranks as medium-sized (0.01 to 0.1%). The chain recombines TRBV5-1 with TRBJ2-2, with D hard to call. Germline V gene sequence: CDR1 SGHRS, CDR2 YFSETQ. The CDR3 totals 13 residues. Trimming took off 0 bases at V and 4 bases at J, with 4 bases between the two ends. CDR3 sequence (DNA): TGCGCCAGCAGCTTGGCCTCCACCGGGGAGCTGTTTTTT. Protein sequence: CASSLASTGELFF.

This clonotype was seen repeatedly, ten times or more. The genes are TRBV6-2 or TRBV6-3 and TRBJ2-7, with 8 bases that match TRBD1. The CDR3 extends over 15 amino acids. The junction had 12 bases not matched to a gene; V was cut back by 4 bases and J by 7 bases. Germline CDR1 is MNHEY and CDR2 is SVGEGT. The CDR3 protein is CASSSPQGARGEQYF. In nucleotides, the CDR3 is TGTGCCAGCAGTTCCCCTCAGGGGGCAAGGGGGGAGCAGTACTTC.

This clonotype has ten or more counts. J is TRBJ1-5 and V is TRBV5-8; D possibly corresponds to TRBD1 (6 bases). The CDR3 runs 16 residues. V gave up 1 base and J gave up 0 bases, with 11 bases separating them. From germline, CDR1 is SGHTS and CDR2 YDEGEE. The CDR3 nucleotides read TGTGCCAGCAGCTTGAAGGGGGGTTATAGCAATCAGCCCCAGCATTTT. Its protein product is CASSLKGGYSNQPQHF.

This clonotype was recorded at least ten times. The CDR3: CASSSQGAPGNTIYF. As DNA, the CDR3 is TGTGCCAGCAGTTCCCAGGGGGCGCCTGGAAACACCATATATTTT. The chain carries TRBV6-2 or TRBV6-3 and TRBJ1-3; 8 nucleotides line up with TRBD1. This CDR3 is built from 15 residues. The J segment lost 2 bases and the V segment lost 4 bases, leaving 4 bases of the junction unmatched. CDR1 and CDR2 from the germline V gene are MNHEY and SVGEGT.